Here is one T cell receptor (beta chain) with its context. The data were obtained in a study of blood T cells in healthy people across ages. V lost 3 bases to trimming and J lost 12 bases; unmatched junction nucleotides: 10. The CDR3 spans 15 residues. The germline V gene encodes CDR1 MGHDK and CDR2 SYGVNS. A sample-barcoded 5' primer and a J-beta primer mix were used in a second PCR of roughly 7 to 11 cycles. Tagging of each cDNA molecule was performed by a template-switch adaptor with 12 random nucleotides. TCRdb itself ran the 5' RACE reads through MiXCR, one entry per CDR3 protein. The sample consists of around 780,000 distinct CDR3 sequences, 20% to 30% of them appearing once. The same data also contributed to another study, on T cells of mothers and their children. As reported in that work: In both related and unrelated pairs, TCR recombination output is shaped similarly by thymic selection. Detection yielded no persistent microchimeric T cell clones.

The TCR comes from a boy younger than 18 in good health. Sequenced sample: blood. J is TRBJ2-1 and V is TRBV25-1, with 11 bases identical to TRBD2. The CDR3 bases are TGTGCCAGCAGTGAGGGACTAGCGGCGGCGAGTGGGCAGTTCTTC. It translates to CASSEGLAAASGQFF.